The 22 T cell receptor beta chains reported below all come from one sample, sequenced in a study of technical replicates of blood from several donors. The data were produced by immunoSEQ multiplex PCR, yet TCRdb's version contains in-frame clones alone and is incomplete. The sample includes 100,000 or so clones, roughly 94% seen only once; the top ten take approximately 0.24%. Source material: T cells isolated from PBMCs. Receptor source: a human donor in good health.

This clone was observed a handful of times. J is TRBJ1-1 and V is TRBV2, with D unresolved. The germline gives CDR1 SNHLY, CDR2 FYNNEI. CDR3 size: 13 residues. The V end was cut by 10 bases, the J end by 0 bases, with 12 bases between. The CDR3 DNA is TGTGCCATCACTAGAGATATGAACACTGAAGCTTTCTTT. Translating it yields CAITRDMNTEAFF.

The chain is built from TRBV10-1 and TRBJ1-1, with TRBD1 matching 8 bases. Germline CDR1 and CDR2: WNHNN and SYGVQD (reference sequence). This CDR3 comprises 15 residues. Trimming took 3 bases from V and 4 from J; bases not matched to a gene: 7. CDR3 loop: CASSEDRGHTTEAFF. CDR3 coding DNA: TGCGCCAGCAGTGAAGACAGGGGTCATACCACTGAAGCTTTCTTT.

The chain couples TRBV30 to TRBJ1-1; 7 nucleotides align to TRBD1. The CDR3 has 13 residues. Germline values: CDR1 GTSNPN, CDR2 SVGIG (reference sequence). V was pared by 3 bases and J by 4 bases, with 5 bases of the junction left unmatched. The CDR3 is CAWRQGIGTEAFF. Here the CDR3 DNA reads TGTGCCTGGAGACAGGGGATAGGCACTGAAGCTTTCTTT.

This sequence joins TRBV28 and TRBJ1-4, with 7 bases fitting TRBD1. Germline V gene sequence: CDR1 MDHEN, CDR2 SYDVKM. The trim removed 3 bases at V and 0 bases at J, leaving 16 bases unmatched. This CDR3 has 20 residues. CDR3 bases: TGTGCCAGCAGTTTTCGGTGGGGCAGGGGGTTTAGGGCAACTAATGAAAAACTGTTTTTT. Encoded protein: CASSFRWGRGFRATNEKLFF.

The gene calls are TRBV10-2 and TRBJ2-3; 7 bases are shared with TRBD2. The CDR3 totals 15 residues. The J segment lost 2 bases and the V segment lost 8 bases, leaving 10 bases of the junction unmatched. Germline-derived CDR1 and CDR2 are WSHSY and SAAADI. CDR3 nucleotides: TGCGCCAGCCGGGTCGGGGGGAGATCCACAGATACGCAGTATTTT. Its protein product is CASRVGGRSTDTQYF.

The chain couples TRBV11-3 to TRBJ2-3, with a possible D match to TRBD1 (6 bases). This CDR3 has 15 residues. The V end was cut by 5 bases, the J end by 0 bases, with 12 bases between. Germline loops: CDR1 SGHNT, CDR2 YENEEA. The CDR3 here is CASSPRDTSTDTQYF. In nucleotides, the CDR3 is TGTGCCAGCAGCCCCCGGGACACTAGCACAGATACGCAGTATTTT.

The V gene is TRBV6-1, the J gene TRBJ1-1; a weak D match, TRBD1 (6 bases). V gave up 6 bases and J gave up 1 base, with 15 bases separating them. Germline CDR1 is MNHNS and CDR2 is SASEGT. The CDR3 length is 15 residues. CDR3: CASRTGQGENTEAFF. DNA of the CDR3: TGTGCCAGCAGGACGGGACAAGGGGAGAACACTGAAGCTTTCTTT.

V is TRBV7-9 and J is TRBJ2-7, with 9 positions matching TRBD2. J gave up 1 base and V 10 bases, and 11 bases lay outside the gene matches. The V gene's germline CDR1 is SEHNR and CDR2 FQNEAQ (reference sequence). The CDR3 extends over 15 amino acids. The chain's CDR3 is CAIYPGLAGSYEQYF. The CDR3 coding sequence is TGTGCCATCTACCCTGGTCTAGCGGGGTCCTACGAGCAGTACTTC. The full variable domain, with the rest looked up from reference TRBV7-9 and TRBJ2-7, is DTGVSQNPRHKITKRGQNVTFRCDPISEHNRLYWYRQTLGQGPEFLTYFQNEAQLEKSRLLSDRFSAERPKGSFSTLEIQRTEQGDSAMYLCAIYPGLAGSYEQYFGPGTRLTVT.

The chain carries TRBV4-2 and TRBJ2-3; 11 nucleotides agree with TRBD2. Germline V lookup: CDR1 LGHNA, CDR2 YNFKEQ. V shed 0 bases, J shed 3 bases, and the junction held 2 bases outside the gene matches. This CDR3 is 16 amino acids long. CDR3 amino acids: CASSQDSSGGTDTQYF. DNA of the CDR3: TGTGCCAGCAGCCAAGATTCTAGCGGGGGGACAGATACGCAGTATTTT.

The chain employs TRBV12-5 and TRBJ2-7, with 9 positions matching TRBD2. The CDR3 extends over 15 amino acids. V dropped 4 bases and J dropped 4; count of bases not matched to a gene: 8. Per the germline V gene, CDR1 is LGHNT and CDR2 is FRNRAP. In DNA, the CDR3 is TGTGCTAGTGGTTCGATGCTAGCGGGGCCATACGAGCAGTACTTC. It is translated as CASGSMLAGPYEQYF.

The chain couples TRBV9 to TRBJ1-1; 9 positions agree with TRBD1. The trim removed 4 bases at V and 3 bases at J, leaving 7 bases unmatched. This CDR3 region has 15 residues. Germline V CDR1 and CDR2: SGDLS, YYNGEE. The chain's CDR3 is CASSPPGQGDTEAFF. DNA of the CDR3: TGTGCCAGCAGCCCGCCGGGACAGGGCGACACTGAAGCTTTCTTT.

V is TRBV5-4 and J is TRBJ2-5, with no clear D. Trimming cost V 0 bases and J 4 bases, with 13 bases left between them. Germline V gene lookup returns CDR1 SGHNT and CDR2 YYREEE (reference sequence). The CDR3 has 15 amino acids. The CDR3 loop is CASSLGAQSGETQYF. In DNA, the CDR3 is TGTGCCAGCAGCTTGGGGGCGCAGAGTGGAGAGACCCAGTACTTC.

The rearrangement joins TRBV7-8 to TRBJ2-1; 8 bases align to TRBD2. With 4 bases clipped from V and 10 bases from J, the junction kept 12 bases outside the gene matches. Germline V gives CDR1 SGHVS, CDR2 FQNEAQ. This CDR3 spans 15 amino acids. In DNA, the CDR3 is TGTGCCAGCAGCTCCCAGCGGCTAGCGGGCTACGAGCAGTTCTTC. Translated, it gives CASSSQRLAGYEQFF.

The genes are TRBV19 and TRBJ1-2, with TRBD1 matching over 8 bases. The length of the CDR3 is 13 residues. V dropped 1 base and J dropped 5; count of bases not matched to a gene: 0. The V gene's germline CDR1 is LNHDA and CDR2 SQIVND (reference sequence). CDR3 sequence (DNA): TGTGCCAGTAGTATAGGGACAGGGTATGGCTACACCTTC. It translates to CASSIGTGYGYTF.

The chain carries TRBV11-2 and TRBJ1-2; D is perhaps TRBD1 (5 bases). There are 17 residues in the CDR3. CDR1 is SGHAT, CDR2 FQNNGV, per germline. With 3 bases removed from V and 4 bases from J, the gap between germline ends came to 21 bases. The chain's CDR3 is CASSFGRGRRDVYGYTF. The CDR3 DNA is TGTGCCAGCAGCTTCGGGCGGGGTCGGAGGGACGTCTATGGCTACACCTTC.

V usage is TRBV6-6 and J usage is TRBJ1-2; 9 bases line up with TRBD1. CDR1 MNHNY and CDR2 SVGAGI come from the germline V gene (reference sequence). There are 16 residues in the CDR3. Trimming cost V 6 bases and J 2 bases; bases outside gene matches: 10. The CDR3, as DNA: TGTGCCAGCAGCGGGGCCGGGACAGGGATAAACTATGGCTACACCTTC. It yields the protein CASSGAGTGINYGYTF.

This sequence joins TRBV7-8 and TRBJ2-5, with a possible D match to TRBD1 (6 bases). In germline, CDR1 is SGHVS, CDR2 FQNEAQ. V gave up 7 bases and J gave up 0 bases, with 18 bases separating them. The CDR3 totals 16 residues. The CDR3 region is CASTPRTVSYQETQYF. The CDR3 bases are TGTGCCAGCACCCCGCGGACAGTCTCCTACCAAGAGACCCAGTACTTC.

This sequence joins TRBV5-4 and TRBJ2-2; D is undetermined. The germline V gene has CDR1 SGHNT and CDR2 YYREEE (reference sequence). The germline V and J ends were trimmed by 4 bases and 5 bases, with 18 bases remaining between them. CDR3 length equals 16 residues. The CDR3 spells CASSRPDMESTGELFF. Written as DNA, the CDR3 is TGTGCCAGCAGCCGCCCCGACATGGAATCGACCGGGGAGCTGTTTTTT.

The rearrangement links TRBV11-2 to TRBJ2-1; the match to TRBD2 covers 15 bases. Germline-derived CDR1 and CDR2 are SGHAT and FQNNGV. The CDR3 contains 17 residues. Trimming removed 5 bases from V and 3 bases from J; junction bases left unmatched: 5. CDR3 sequence reads: CASSPWTSGRVYNEQFF. The DNA for the CDR3 is TGTGCCAGCAGCCCCTGGACTAGCGGGAGGGTCTACAATGAGCAGTTCTTC.

The chain carries TRBV6-6 and TRBJ2-1; D may be TRBD2 (6 bases). The V gene's germline CDR1 is MNHNY and CDR2 SVGAGI (reference sequence). Trimming took off 2 bases at V and 0 bases at J, with 11 bases between the two ends. This CDR3 spans 16 amino acids. The CDR3 DNA sequence: TGTGCCAGCAGTTACCAGACTAGAGGCTCCTACAATGAGCAGTTCTTC. This sequence encodes CASSYQTRGSYNEQFF.

V gene TRBV7-9 combines with J gene TRBJ2-7, with 8 bases aligning to TRBD1. Per germline, CDR1 SEHNR and CDR2 FQNEAQ (reference sequence). The CDR3 has 13 residues. Trimming at V came to 4 bases and at J to 3 bases, leaving 2 bases not matched to a gene. In nucleotides, the CDR3 is TGTGCCAGCAGCTCCGGGACAGGCTACGAGCAGTACTTC. This codes for CASSSGTGYEQYF.

The V and J genes are TRBV10-1 and TRBJ1-3, with D uncertain. With 3 bases removed from V and 7 bases from J, the gap between germline ends came to 10 bases. The CDR3 runs 13 residues. From germline, CDR1 is WNHNN and CDR2 SYGVQD (reference sequence). CDR3 in DNA: TGCGCCAGCAGTGATCCAGCCGGGAACACCATATATTTT. It specifies CASSDPAGNTIYF.